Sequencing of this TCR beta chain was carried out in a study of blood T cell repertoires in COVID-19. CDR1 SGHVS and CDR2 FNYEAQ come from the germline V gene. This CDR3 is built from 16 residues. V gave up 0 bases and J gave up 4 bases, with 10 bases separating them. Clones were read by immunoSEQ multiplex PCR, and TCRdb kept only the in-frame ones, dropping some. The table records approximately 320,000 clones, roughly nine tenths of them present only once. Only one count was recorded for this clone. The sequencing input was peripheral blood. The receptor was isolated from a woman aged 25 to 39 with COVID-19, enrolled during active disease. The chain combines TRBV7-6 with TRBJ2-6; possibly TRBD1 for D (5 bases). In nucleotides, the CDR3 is TGTGCCAGCAGCTTAGCAGGGGCTGCCGGGGCCAACGTCCTGACTTTC. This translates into CASSLAGAAGANVLTF.